The clone carrying this TCR beta chain was counted a single time. This sample is drawn from a study of blood T cell repertoires in COVID-19. TCRdb's table, derived via immunoSEQ multiplex PCR, lists solely in-frame clones and lacks some. This sample has 25,000 to 30,000 clones, with around 82% found just once. V lost 4 bases and J lost 7; bases outside the gene matches: 13. Germline CDR1 is SGHDT and CDR2 is YYEEEE. CDR3 length equals 15 residues. The sequencing input was peripheral blood. The TCR was taken from a man older than 75 with active or convalescent COVID-19. The V and J genes are TRBV5-6 and TRBJ2-5; 7 nucleotides match TRBD1. The CDR3 DNA reads TGTGCCAGCAGCAGCTCCTGGACAGGAGAGAGGACCCAGTACTTC. Protein sequence: CASSSSWTGERTQYF.